The clone carrying this T cell receptor (beta chain) occurred once. CDR1 is SGHRS and CDR2 is YFSETQ in the germline V gene. Between the trimmed V and J ends, which lost 0 bases and 4 bases, there was a span of 16 bases. This CDR3 comprises 17 residues. The sample originates from a study of blood T cell repertoires in COVID-19. The table came from immunoSEQ multiplex PCR; TCRdb's copy has only in-frame clones and leaves some out. The sample records tens of thousands of clones, 60% to 80% being singletons. Sample: peripheral blood. The genes are TRBV5-1 and TRBJ2-2, with a weak D call TRBD2 (6 bases). The TCR was taken from a woman aged 55-69 years with acute or convalescent COVID-19. The CDR3 loop is CASSLDPAGRLTGELFF. The CDR3 nucleotides read TGCGCCAGCAGCTTGGATCCGGCAGGGAGGCTCACCGGGGAGCTGTTTTTT.